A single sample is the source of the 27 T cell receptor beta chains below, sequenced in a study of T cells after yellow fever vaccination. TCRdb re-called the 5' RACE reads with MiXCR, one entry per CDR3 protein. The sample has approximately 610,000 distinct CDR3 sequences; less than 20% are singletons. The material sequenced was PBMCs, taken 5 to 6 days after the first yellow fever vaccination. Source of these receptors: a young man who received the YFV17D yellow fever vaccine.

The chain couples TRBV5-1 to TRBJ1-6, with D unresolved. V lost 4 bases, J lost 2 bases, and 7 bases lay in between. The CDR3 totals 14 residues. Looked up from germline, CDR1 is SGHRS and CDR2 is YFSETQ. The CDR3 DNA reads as TGCGCCAGCAGCCCCTGGGCCTATAATTCACCCCTCCACTTT. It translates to CASSPWAYNSPLHF. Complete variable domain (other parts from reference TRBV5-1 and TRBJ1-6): KAGVTQTPRYLIKTRGQQVTLSCSPISGHRSVSWYQQTPGQGLQFLFEYFSETQRNKGNFPGRFSGRQFSNSRSEMNVSTLELGDSALYLCASSPWAYNSPLHFGNGTRLTVT.

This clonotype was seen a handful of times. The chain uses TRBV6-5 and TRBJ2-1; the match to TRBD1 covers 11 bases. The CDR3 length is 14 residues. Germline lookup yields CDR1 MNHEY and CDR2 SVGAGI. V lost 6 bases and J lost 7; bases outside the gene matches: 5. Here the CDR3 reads CASRYGQGANEQFF. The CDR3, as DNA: TGTGCCAGCAGATACGGACAGGGGGCGAATGAGCAGTTCTTC.

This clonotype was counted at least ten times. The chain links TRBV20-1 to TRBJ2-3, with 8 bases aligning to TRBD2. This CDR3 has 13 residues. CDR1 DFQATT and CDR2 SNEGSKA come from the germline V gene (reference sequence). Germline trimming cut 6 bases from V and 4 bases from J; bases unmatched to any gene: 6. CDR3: CSAPGLGADTQYF. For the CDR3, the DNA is TGCAGTGCCCCGGGACTAGGTGCAGATACGCAGTATTTT.

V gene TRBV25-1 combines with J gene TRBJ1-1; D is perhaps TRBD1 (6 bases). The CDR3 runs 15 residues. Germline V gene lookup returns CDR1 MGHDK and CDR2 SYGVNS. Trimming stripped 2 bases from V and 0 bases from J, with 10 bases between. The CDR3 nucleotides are TGTGCCAGCAGTGAAGGGGGGGCTATGAACACTGAAGCTTTCTTT. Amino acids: CASSEGGAMNTEAFF.

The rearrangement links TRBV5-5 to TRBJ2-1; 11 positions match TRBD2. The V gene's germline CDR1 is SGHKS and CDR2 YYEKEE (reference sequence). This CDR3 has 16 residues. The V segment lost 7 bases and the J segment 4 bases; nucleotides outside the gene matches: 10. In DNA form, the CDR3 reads TGTGCCAGCCTCTCGACTAGCGGGAAGCAATACAATGAGCAGTTCTTC. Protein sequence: CASLSTSGKQYNEQFF.

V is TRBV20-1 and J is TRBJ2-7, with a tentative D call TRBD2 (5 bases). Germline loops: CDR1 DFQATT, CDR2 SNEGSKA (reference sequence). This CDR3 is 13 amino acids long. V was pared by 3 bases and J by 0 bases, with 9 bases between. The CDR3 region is CSASERSSYEQYF. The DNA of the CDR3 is TGCAGTGCTAGCGAGCGGAGCTCCTACGAGCAGTACTTC.

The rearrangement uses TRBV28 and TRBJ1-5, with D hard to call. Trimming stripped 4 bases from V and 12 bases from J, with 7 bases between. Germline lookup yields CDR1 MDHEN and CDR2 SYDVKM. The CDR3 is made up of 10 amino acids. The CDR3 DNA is TGTGCCAGCAGTTCAACGAGCCAGCATTTT. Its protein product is CASSSTSQHF.

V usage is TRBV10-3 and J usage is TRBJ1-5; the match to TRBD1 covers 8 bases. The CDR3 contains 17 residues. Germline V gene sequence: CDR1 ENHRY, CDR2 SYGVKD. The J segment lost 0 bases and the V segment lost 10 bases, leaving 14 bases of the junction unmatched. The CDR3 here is CATGLAGQDLSNQPQHF. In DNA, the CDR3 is TGTGCCACCGGACTGGCGGGACAGGACCTTAGCAATCAGCCCCAGCATTTT.

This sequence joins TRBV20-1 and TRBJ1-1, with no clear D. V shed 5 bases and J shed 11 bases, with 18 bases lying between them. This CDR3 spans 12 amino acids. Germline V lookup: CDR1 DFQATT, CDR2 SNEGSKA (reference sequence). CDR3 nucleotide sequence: TGCAGTGCTGACCACCGAGGGTGGTGGGCTTTCTTT. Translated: CSADHRGWWAFF.

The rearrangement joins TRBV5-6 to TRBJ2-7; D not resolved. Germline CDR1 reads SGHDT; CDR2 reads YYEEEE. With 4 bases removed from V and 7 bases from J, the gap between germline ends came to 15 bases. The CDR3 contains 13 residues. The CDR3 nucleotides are TGTGCCAGCAGCGGGGTGAAGGGTCGGGAGCAGTACGTC. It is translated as CASSGVKGREQYV.

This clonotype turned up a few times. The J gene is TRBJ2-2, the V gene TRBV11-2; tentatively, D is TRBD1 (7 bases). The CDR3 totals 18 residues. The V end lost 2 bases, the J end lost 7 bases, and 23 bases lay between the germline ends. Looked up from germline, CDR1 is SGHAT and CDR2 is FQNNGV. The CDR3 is CASSLNAFVAGGGGELFF. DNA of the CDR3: TGTGCCAGCAGCTTAAATGCCTTCGTGGCAGGGGGAGGCGGGGAGCTGTTTTTT.

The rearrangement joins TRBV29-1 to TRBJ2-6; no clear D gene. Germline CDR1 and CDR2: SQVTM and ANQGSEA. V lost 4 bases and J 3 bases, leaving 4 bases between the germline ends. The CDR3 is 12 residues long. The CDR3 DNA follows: TGCAGCGTTGCTTTTGGGGCCAACGTCCTGACTTTC. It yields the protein CSVAFGANVLTF. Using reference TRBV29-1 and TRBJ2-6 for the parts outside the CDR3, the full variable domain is SAVISQKPSRDICQRGTSLTIQCQVDSQVTMMFWYRQQPGQSLTLIATANQGSEATYESGFVIDKFPISRPNLTFSTLTVSNMSPEDSSIYLCSVAFGANVLTFGAGSRLTVL.

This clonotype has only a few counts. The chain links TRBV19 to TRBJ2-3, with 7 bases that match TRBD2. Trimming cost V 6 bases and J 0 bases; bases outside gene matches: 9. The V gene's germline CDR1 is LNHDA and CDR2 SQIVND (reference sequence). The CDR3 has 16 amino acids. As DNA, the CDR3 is TGTGCCAGTAGGATATACGGGCGGGGGAGCACAGATACGCAGTATTTT. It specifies CASRIYGRGSTDTQYF.

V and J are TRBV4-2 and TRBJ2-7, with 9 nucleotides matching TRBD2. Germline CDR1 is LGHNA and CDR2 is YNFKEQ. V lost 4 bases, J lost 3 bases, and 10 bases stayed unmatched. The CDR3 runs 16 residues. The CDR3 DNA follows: TGTGCCAGCAGCCCCTCCGCGCGGGGGGGACTCTACGAGCAGTACGTC. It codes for CASSPSARGGLYEQYV.

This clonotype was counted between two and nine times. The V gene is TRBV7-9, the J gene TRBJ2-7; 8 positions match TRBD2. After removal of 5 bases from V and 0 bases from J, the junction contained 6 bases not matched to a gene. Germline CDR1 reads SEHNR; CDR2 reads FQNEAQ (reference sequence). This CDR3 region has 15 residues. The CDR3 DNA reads TGTGCCAGCAGCGTACTAGCGGAAAGCTCCTACGAGCAGTACGTC. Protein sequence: CASSVLAESSYEQYV.

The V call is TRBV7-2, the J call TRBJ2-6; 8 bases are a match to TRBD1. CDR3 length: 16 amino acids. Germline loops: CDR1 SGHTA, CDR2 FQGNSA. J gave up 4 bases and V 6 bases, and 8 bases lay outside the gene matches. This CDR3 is CASRPTGGLGANVLTF. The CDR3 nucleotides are TGTGCCAGCAGACCAACAGGGGGATTGGGGGCCAACGTCCTGACTTTC. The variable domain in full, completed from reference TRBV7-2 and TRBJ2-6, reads GAGVSQSPSNKVTEKGKDVELRCDPISGHTALYWYRQSLGQGLEFLIYFQGNSAPDKSGLPSDRFSAERTGGSVSTLTIQRTQQEDSAVYLCASRPTGGLGANVLTFGAGSRLTVL.

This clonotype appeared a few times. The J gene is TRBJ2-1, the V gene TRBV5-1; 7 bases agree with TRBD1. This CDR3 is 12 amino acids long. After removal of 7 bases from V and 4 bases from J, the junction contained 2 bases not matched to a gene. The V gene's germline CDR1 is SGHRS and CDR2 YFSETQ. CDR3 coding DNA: TGCGCCAGCCAGACAGGGTACAATGAGCAGTTCTTC. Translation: CASQTGYNEQFF.

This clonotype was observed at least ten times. CDR3 DNA sequence: TGCGCCAGCAGACAAACGTACGGACTAGCGGGGAAGGAGACCCAGTACTTC. Residues: CASRQTYGLAGKETQYF. V and J are TRBV5-1 and TRBJ2-5, with 12 bases identical to TRBD2. Germline loops: CDR1 SGHRS, CDR2 YFSETQ. The V gene end was trimmed by 5 bases and the J gene end by 5 bases; junction bases not matched to a gene: 13. This CDR3 is 17 amino acids long.

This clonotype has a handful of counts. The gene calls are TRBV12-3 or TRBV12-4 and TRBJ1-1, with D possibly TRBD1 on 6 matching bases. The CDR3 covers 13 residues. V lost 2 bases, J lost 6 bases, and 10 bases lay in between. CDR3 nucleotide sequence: TGTGCCAGCAGTTTACACAGGGCATCTGAAGCTTTCTTT. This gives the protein CASSLHRASEAFF.

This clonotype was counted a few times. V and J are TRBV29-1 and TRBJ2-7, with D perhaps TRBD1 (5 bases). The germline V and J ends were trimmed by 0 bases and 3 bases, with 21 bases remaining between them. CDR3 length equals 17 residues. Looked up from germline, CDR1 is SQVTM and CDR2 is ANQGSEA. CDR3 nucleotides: TGCAGCGTTGAAGATGTGCTAGGGGCCGGCGGAAACTACGAGCAGTACTTC. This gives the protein CSVEDVLGAGGNYEQYF.

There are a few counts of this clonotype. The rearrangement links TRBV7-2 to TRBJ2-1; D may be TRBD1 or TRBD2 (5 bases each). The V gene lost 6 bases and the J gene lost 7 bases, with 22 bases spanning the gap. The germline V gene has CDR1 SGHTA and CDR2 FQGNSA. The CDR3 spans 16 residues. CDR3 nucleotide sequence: TGTGCCAGCAGACCCCGAGGGGATCCCTCGGGGAATGAGCAGTTCTTC. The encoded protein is CASRPRGDPSGNEQFF.

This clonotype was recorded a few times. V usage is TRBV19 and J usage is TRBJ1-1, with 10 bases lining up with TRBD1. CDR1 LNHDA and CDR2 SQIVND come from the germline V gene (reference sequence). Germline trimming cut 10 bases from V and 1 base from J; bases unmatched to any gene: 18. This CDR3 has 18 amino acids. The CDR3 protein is CATTSSGTGAVWNTEAFF. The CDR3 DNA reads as TGTGCCACTACAAGCTCCGGGACAGGGGCCGTTTGGAACACTGAAGCTTTCTTT.

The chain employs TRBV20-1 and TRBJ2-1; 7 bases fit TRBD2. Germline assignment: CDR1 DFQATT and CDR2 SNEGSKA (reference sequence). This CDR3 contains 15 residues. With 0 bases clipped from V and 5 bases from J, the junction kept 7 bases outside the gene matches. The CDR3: CSAREEAGVNNEQFF. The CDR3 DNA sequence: TGCAGTGCTAGAGAGGAGGCGGGGGTCAACAATGAGCAGTTCTTC.

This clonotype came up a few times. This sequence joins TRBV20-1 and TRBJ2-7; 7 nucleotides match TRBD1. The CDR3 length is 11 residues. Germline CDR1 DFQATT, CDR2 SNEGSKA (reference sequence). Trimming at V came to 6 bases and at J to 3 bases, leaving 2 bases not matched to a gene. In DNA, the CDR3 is TGCAGTGCCGGGACAGACTACGAGCAGTACGTC. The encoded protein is CSAGTDYEQYV.

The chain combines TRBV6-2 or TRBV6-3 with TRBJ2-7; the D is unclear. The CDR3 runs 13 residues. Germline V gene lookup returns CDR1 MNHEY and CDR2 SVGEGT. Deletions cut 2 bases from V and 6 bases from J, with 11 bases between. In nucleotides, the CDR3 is TGTGCCAGCAGTTACGGGGTTACCTCCGAGCAGTACTTC. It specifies CASSYGVTSEQYF.

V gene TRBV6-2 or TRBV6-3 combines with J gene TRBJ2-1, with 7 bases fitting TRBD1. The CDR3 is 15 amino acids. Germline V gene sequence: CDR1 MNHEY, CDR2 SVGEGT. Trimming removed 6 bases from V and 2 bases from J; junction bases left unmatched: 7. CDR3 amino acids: CASRGVGGPYNEQFF. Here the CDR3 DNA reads TGTGCCAGCAGGGGGGTAGGGGGCCCCTACAATGAGCAGTTCTTC.

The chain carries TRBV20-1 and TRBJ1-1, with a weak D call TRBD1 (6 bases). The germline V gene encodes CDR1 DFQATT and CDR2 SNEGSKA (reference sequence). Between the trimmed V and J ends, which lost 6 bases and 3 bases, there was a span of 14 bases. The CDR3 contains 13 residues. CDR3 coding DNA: TGCAGTGCGACCGATGGGGGCTACACTGAAGCTTTCTTT. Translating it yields CSATDGGYTEAFF.